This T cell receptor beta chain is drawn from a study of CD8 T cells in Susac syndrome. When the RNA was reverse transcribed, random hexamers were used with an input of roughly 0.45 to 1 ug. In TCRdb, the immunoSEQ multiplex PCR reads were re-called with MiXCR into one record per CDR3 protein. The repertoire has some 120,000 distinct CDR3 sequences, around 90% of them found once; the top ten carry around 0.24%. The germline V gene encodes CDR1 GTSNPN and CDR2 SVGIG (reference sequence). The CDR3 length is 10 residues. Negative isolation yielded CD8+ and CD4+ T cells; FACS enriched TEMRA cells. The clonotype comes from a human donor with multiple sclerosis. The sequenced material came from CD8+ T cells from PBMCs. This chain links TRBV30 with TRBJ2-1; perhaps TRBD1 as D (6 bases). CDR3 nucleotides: TGTGGAAACGAGGGGGATGAGCAGTTCTTC. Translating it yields CGNEGDEQFF.